The rows below give T cell receptor beta chains drawn from one sample of a study of blood T cells in healthy people across ages. TCRdb itself ran the 5' RACE reads through MiXCR, one entry per CDR3 protein. The sample shows just under 550,000 distinct CDR3 sequences, about 25% of them seen only once. These records were also assigned to another study, of T cells of mothers and their children.

Sequencing was performed on blood. Receptor source: a boy younger than 18 in good health. Both conserved end residues are part of each CDR3. D genes are given only for firm matches. Clone sizes are given selectively: once, few, many, or a class where the clone is expanded.

J gene	D gene	V gene	clone size	CDR3 length	CDR3 protein	CDR3 DNA
TRBJ2-5	-	TRBV5-6	-	15	CASSLLQGRPETQYF	TGTGCCAGCAGCTTGCTTCAGGGGAGACCAGAGACCCAGTACTTC
TRBJ2-5	TRBD2	TRBV11-1	few	20	CASSLPWGSGTPPRPETQYF	TGTGCCAGCAGCTTACCCTGGGGTAGCGGGACTCCTCCCAGGCCAGAGACCCAGTACTTC
TRBJ2-5	-	TRBV20-1	-	13	CSATPGVQETQYF	TGCAGTGCCACCCCGGGGGTACAAGAGACCCAGTACTTC
TRBJ1-2	TRBD1	TRBV20-1	-	17	CSAEYTGQGGWANGYTF	TGCAGTGCCGAATACACAGGACAGGGGGGCTGGGCGAATGGCTACACCTTC
TRBJ2-5	TRBD2	TRBV14	few	19	CASSQVPSGGDPYQETQYF	TGTGCCAGCAGCCAAGTACCTAGCGGGGGTGACCCGTACCAAGAGACCCAGTACTTC
TRBJ1-5	-	TRBV5-1	-	13	CASSLIPRHPQHF	TGCGCCAGCAGCTTGATCCCCCGCCATCCCCAGCATTTT
TRBJ2-7	TRBD2	TRBV6-2/TRBV6-3	few	16	CASTPSGGSIFYEQYF	TGTGCCAGCACCCCTAGCGGGGGGTCTATCTTTTACGAGCAGTACTTC
TRBJ2-3	TRBD2	TRBV4-2	many	17	CASSQALELAGADTQYF	TGTGCCAGCAGCCAAGCGTTGGAACTAGCGGGGGCAGATACGCAGTATTTT
TRBJ2-5	TRBD2	TRBV24-1	few	17	CATSGGPSGRSMKTQYF	TGTGCCACCAGTGGCGGTCCCAGCGGGAGATCGATGAAGACCCAGTACTTC
TRBJ2-3	-	TRBV28	-	12	CASTNPINTQYF	TGTGCCAGCACTAACCCCATAAATACGCAGTATTTT
TRBJ2-5	-	TRBV20-1	few	14	CSARGGTGRETQYF	TGCAGTGCTAGGGGTGGAACGGGGAGGGAGACCCAGTACTTC